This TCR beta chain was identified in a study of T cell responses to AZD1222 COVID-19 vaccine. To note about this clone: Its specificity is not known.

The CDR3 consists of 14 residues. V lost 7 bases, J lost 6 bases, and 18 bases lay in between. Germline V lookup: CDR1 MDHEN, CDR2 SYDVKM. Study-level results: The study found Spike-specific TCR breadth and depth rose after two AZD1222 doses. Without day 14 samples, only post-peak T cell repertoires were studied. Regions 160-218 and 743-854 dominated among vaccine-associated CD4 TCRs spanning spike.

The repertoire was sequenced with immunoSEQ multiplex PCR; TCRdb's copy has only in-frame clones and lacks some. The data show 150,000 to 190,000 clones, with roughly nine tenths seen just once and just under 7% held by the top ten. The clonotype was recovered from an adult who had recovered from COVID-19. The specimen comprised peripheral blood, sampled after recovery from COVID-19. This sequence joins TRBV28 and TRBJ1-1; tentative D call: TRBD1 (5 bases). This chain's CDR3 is CASTLSGGSAEAFF. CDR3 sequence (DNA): TGTGCCAGCACCCTTTCCGGGGGTTCGGCTGAAGCTTTCTTT.